This T cell receptor (beta chain) was identified during a study of blood T cell repertoires in COVID-19. This CDR3 is built from 17 residues. V lost 0 bases and J lost 0, with 12 bases in between. The V gene's germline CDR1 is MNHNS and CDR2 SASEGT. A note on this clone: Other DNA sequences in the same sample also yield this CDR3.

The authors' processing: Researchers report that nucleated cell counts were estimated from reference gene primer amplification. Here immunoSEQ multiplex PCR was the method, and the copy in TCRdb shows in-frame clones only, minus some. V, J and clone size are taken as reported in that table, and D and trimming were inferred from the DNA itself. This sample has 290,000 or so clones; 65% to 90% occur once, and the top ten carry approximately 5.1%. This clonotype originated in a man aged 45-65 years with active or convalescent COVID-19. The specimen was peripheral blood. The chain carries TRBV6-1 and TRBJ1-3; TRBD1 might be the D (5 bases). CDR3: CASSEAHGGSSGNTIYF. The CDR3 DNA reads as TGTGCCAGCAGTGAAGCGCACGGGGGTAGCTCTGGAAACACCATATATTTT.